This TCR beta chain came from a study of OX40 agonist ivuxolimab in advanced cancers. The repertoire was sequenced with immunoSEQ multiplex PCR; TCRdb's copy has only in-frame clones and lacks some. The sample has some 58,000 clones; roughly 91% are singletons. The germline V gene encodes CDR1 SGHTA and CDR2 FQGTGA. CDR3 length: 14 amino acids. Trimming cost V 5 bases and J 5 bases, with 15 bases left between them. The chain joins TRBV7-3 to TRBJ1-1, with TRBD1 as a possible D gene (5 bases). This clonotype was obtained from an adult with an advanced solid tumor such as melanoma, head and neck, liver or kidney cancer. The sequencing here drew on CD4+ or CD8+ T cells sorted from blood, taken in a trial of the OX40 agonist ivuxolimab. The CDR3 reads CASSESGLGTEAFF. The CDR3 region has the DNA TGTGCCAGCAGCGAATCGGGGCTTGGGACTGAAGCTTTCTTT.